This T cell receptor (beta chain) was recovered during a study of neurological immune-mediated disorders (dated by TCRdb to about 2019). Notes on the research overall: Peripheral blood TCR-beta repertoires from HTLV-I-associated myelopathy (HAM/TSP) patients, multiple sclerosis patients and healthy controls were compared by UMI-based sequencing. The 90 to 120 TCR-beta libraries covered PBMC samples along with longitudinal samples, technical triplicates, and paired sorted CD4+ and CD8+ T-cell subsets. The cohort comprised 68 subjects: 14 HAM/TSP patients, roughly 34 multiple sclerosis patients and 20 healthy controls. Broader findings and caveats from the paper: TCR clonal expansion was highest in HAM/TSP patients and lowest in MS patients, with MS patients falling below even healthy controls. Expanded clones from different subjects shared no identical CDR3 amino acid sequences, which suggests that TCR-beta repertoires were private in all groups.

cDNA synthesis used template-switch 5'RACE with a primer carrying a 10-nucleotide random unique molecular identifier tagging each TCR transcript. Each sequencing run produced over 180 million TCR-beta sequences covering 15-18 subjects. The RNeasy kit was used to extract total RNA. The KAPA Real-time Library Amplification kit was used to amplify TCR-beta VDJ regions with primers for the TCR constant region and the 5'RACE anchor. Sample indexes and Illumina adaptors were added in a first PCR, and a second PCR then increased library yield. After Ampure bead purification, the roughly 650 bp TCR product was size-selected on a 2% E-gel SizeSelection system. Before pooling, libraries had their quality checked on a Bioanalyzer, their concentration measured with Qubit, and their quantity determined with the Kapa Library Quantification kit. An Illumina HiSeq 2500 was used to sequence the libraries paired-end at 2 x 150 bp. To increase sequence diversity, about 25-31% phiX was spiked into each library pool. The paper's data handling went like this. The quality-filtered reads were processed with the UMI-based MiGEC pipeline, whose error correction step removed more than 80% of the raw TCR sequences. VDJ genes were aligned to IMGT germline references, and each clonotype was defined by a unique CDR3 amino acid sequence together with V-J genes. Clonal expansion, Shannon diversity and CDR3 relatedness (CalcPairwiseDistances, ClusterSamples) were evaluated with VDJtools, and phylogenetic trees were built with CLCbio workbench. A clone was classed as expanded if it had 8 or more unique UMIs, a cutoff based on coefficient-of-variation modelling across technical triplicates. TCRdb cleaned the public reads at Q25 with fastp, built clones with MiXCR and kept in-frame beta chains. All rows with the same CDR3 protein become a single entry with the most common DNA and genes. TCRdb's processing, not the authors', yielded these V and J calls. For this sample there are about 84,000 distinct CDR3 sequences; about a tenth appear just once. The leading ten clones occupy under 2% of the sample.

This clonotype occurred many times. No antigen is known for it. No base qualities exist here, and no much larger clone lies one base off it. Inclusive of the bounding cysteine and phenylalanine, the CDR3 is 15 residues long. Only CDR3 DNA is held: 45 bases, read in frame from base 1. V drops 5 bases and J drops 1 base, leaving 14 bases in between. In the germline V gene, CDR1 corresponds to SGHVS and CDR2 to FNYEAQ. The healthy controls were volunteers from a blood bank in Maryland, USA. For unsorted PBMC libraries, 2 million PBMCs were used after storage in RNAlater at -80 degrees C until RNA extraction. Peripheral blood underwent Ficoll-Hypaque density gradient centrifugation to isolate PBMCs, which were then cryopreserved in liquid nitrogen.

This receptor was taken from a man aged 35-49 years in good health. The sequenced sample consisted of PBMCs. The V and J genes are TRBV7-6 and TRBJ1-1, with the D segment identity uncertain. This receptor carries the CDR3 CASSGPAAPNTEAFF. The nucleotides read TGTGCCAGCAGCGGGCCTGCGGCGCCGAACACTGAAGCTTTCTTT.